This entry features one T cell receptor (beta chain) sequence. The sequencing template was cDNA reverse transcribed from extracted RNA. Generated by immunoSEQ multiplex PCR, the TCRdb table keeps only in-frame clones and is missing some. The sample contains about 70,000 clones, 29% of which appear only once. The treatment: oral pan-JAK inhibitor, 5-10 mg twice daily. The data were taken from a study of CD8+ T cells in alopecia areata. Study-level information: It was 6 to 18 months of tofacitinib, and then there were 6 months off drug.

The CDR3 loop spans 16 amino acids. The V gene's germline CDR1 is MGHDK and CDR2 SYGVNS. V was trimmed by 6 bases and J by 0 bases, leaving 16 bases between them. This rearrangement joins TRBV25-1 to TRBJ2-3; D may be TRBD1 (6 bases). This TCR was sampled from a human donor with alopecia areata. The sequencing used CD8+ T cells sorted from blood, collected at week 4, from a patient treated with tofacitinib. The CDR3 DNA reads TGTGCCAGCAGCGGGTGGACAGCCTCTAGCACAGATACGCAGTATTTT. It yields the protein CASSGWTASSTDTQYF.